This record looks at one T cell receptor beta chain sequence and its context. Its antigen is as yet unknown. The data stem from a study of shared clonotypes between healthy human individuals. Points from the study as a whole: Naive CD4 clonotypes were shared across a few donors at around 5.4%.

HIV-negative, healthy adults without recent acute infections or vaccinations were the donors. Into CD45RA+ naive and CD45RA-negative memory subsets, the CD4+ cells were split. The authors ran the assay at deep level. Libraries were prepared by immunoSEQ multiplex PCR; TCRdb keeps only in-frame clonotypes and omits some of them. The data contain about 1 million clones, more than 60% of them singletons. V was pared by 6 bases and J by 2 bases, with 8 bases between. Germline V CDR1 and CDR2: MNHEY, SMNVEV (reference sequence). The CDR3 is made up of 14 amino acids. This TCR derives from a man younger than 35 in good health. This chain uses TRBV27 with TRBJ1-6; D not certain. Sequenced: memory CD4+ T cells sorted from blood. Stated subset: CD45RA-negative fraction. CDR3 in amino acids: CASSRVAYNSPLHF. The DNA of the CDR3 is TGTGCCAGCAGCCGGGTGGCCTATAATTCACCCCTCCACTTT.